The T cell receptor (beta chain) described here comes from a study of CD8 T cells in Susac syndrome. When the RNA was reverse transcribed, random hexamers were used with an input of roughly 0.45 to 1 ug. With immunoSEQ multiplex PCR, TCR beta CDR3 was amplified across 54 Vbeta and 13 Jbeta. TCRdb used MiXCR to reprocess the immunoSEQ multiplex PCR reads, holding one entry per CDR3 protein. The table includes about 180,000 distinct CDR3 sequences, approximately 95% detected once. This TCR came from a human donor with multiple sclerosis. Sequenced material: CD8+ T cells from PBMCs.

CDR3 DNA: TGCAGCGTTGGGCGGACGGGGGTTTTTGGCTACACCTTC. Translating it yields CSVGRTGVFGYTF. V usage is TRBV29-1 and J usage is TRBJ1-2; D possibly corresponds to TRBD1 (5 bases). This CDR3 spans 13 amino acids. Between the trimmed V and J ends, which lost 4 bases and 7 bases, there was a span of 16 bases. CDR1 and CDR2 from the germline V gene are SQVTM and ANQGSEA.